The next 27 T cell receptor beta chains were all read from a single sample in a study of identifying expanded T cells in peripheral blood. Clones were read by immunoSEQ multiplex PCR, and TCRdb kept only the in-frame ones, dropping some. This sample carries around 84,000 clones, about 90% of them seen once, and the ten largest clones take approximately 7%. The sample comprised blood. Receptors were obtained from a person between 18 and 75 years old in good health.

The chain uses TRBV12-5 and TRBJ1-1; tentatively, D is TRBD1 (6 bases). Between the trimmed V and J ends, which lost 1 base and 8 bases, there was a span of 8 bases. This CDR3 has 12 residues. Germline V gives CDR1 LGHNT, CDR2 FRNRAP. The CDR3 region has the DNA TGTGCTAGTGGTTTGGAGGGGGGAGAAGCTTTCTTT. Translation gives CASGLEGGEAFF.

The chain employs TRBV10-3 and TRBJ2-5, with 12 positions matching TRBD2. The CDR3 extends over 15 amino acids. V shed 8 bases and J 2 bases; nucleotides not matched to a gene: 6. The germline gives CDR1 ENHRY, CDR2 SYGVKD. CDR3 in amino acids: CAIRRLAGAQETQYF. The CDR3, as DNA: TGTGCCATCCGAAGACTAGCGGGGGCGCAAGAGACCCAGTACTTC.

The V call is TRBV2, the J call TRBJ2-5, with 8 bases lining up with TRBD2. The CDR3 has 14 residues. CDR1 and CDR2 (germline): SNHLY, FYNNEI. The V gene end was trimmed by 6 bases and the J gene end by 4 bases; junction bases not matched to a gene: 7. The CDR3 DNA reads TGTGCCAGCAGCCTACGGGGGGGCCCAGAGACCCAGTACTTC. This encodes CASSLRGGPETQYF.

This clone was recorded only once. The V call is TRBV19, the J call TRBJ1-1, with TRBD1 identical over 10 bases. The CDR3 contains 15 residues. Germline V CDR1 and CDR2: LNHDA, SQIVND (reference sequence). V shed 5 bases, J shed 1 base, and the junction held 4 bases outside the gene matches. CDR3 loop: CASSPRQGANTEAFF. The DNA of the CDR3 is TGTGCCAGTAGTCCTCGACAGGGGGCGAACACTGAAGCTTTCTTT. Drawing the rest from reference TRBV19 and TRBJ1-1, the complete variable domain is DGGITQSPKYLFRKEGQNVTLSCEQNLNHDAMYWYRQDPGQGLRLIYYSQIVNDFQKGDIAEGYSVSREKKESFPLTVTSAQKNPTAFYLCASSPRQGANTEAFFGQGTRLTVV.

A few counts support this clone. DNA of the CDR3: TGCAGCGTTTGGGGGGACAGGGGTCTTGCTAACTATGGCTACACCTTC. Translated, it gives CSVWGDRGLANYGYTF. The chain has TRBV29-1 and TRBJ1-2; 10 bases are a match to TRBD1. Germline V gene data show CDR1 as SQVTM and CDR2 as ANQGSEA. Trimming removed 5 bases from V and 0 bases from J; junction bases left unmatched: 9. The CDR3 sequence is 16 residues long.

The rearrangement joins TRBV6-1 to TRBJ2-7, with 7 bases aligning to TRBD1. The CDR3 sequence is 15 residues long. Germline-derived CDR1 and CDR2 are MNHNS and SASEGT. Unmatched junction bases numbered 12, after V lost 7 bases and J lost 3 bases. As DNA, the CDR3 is TGTGCCAGCAAGATTGGTCGGGACAGCTACTACGAGCAGTACTTC. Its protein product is CASKIGRDSYYEQYF.

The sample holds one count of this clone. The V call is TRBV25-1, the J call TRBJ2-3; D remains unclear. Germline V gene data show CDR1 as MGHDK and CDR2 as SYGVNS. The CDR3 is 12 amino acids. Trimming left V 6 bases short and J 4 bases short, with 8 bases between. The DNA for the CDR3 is TGTGCCAGCAGCCCCCAGGCAGATACGCAGTATTTT. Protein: CASSPQADTQYF.

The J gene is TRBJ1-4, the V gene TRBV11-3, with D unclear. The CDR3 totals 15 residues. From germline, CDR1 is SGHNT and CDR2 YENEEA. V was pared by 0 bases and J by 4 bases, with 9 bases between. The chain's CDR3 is CASSLDGQSNEKLFF. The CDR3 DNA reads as TGTGCCAGCAGCTTAGATGGGCAGAGTAATGAAAAACTGTTTTTT.

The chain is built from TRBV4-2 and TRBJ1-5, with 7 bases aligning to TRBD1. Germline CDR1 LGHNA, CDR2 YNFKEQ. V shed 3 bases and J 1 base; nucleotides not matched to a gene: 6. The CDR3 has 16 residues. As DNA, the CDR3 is TGTGCCAGCAGCCAGGCTTCAGGGGGAAGCAATCAGCCCCAGCATTTT. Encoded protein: CASSQASGGSNQPQHF.

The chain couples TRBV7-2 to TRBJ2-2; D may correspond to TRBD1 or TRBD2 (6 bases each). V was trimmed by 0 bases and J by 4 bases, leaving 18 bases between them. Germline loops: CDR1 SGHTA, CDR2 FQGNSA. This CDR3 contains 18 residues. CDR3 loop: CASSLAGGLQGPTGELFF. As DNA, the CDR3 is TGTGCCAGCAGCTTAGCCGGTGGACTACAGGGCCCCACCGGGGAGCTGTTTTTT.

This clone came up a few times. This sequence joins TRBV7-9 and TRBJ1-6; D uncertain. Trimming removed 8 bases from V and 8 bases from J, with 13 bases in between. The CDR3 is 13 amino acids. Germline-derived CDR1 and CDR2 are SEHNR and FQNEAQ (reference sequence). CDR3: CASRDFGDSPLHF. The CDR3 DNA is TGTGCCAGCCGGGATTTTGGTGATTCACCCCTCCACTTT.

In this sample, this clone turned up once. The CDR3 sequence: CASSESLGGGNQPQHF. CDR3 in DNA: TGTGCCAGCAGTGAAAGTTTGGGGGGCGGCAATCAGCCCCAGCATTTT. The chain uses TRBV6-1 and TRBJ1-5, with D perhaps TRBD1 (6 bases). The V gene lost 2 bases and the J gene lost 2 bases, with 13 bases spanning the gap. The CDR3 loop spans 16 amino acids. The V gene's germline CDR1 is MNHNS and CDR2 SASEGT.

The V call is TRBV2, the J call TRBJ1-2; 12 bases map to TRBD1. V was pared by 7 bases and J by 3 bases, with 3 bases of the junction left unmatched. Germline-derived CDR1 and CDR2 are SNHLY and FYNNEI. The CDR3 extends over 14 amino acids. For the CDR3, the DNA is TGTGCCAGCATGGGACAGGGGGCGGACTATGGCTACACCTTC. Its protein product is CASMGQGADYGYTF.

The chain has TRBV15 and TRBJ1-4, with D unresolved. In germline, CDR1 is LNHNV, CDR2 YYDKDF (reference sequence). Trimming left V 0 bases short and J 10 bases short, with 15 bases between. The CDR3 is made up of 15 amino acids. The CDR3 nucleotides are TGTGCCACCAGCAGAGATAAAGGTAGAGGAGGAAAACTGTTTTTT. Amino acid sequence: CATSRDKGRGGKLFF. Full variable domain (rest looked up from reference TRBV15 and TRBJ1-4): DAMVIQNPRYQVTQFGKPVTLSCSQTLNHNVMYWYQQKSSQAPKLLFHYYDKDFNNEADTPDNFQSRRPNTSFCFLDIRSPGLGDTAMYLCATSRDKGRGGKLFFGSGTQLSVL.

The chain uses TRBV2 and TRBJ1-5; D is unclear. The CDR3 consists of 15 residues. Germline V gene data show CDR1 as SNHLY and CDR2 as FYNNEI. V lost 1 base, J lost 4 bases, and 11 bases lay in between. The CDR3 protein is CASSEDHSSNQPQHF. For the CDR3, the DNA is TGTGCCAGCAGTGAAGATCACAGTTCGAATCAGCCCCAGCATTTT.

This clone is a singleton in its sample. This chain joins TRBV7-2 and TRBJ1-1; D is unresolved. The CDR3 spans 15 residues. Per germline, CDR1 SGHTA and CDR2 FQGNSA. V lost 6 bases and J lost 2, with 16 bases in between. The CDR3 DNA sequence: TGTGCCAGCAGTTTTGCGCCACGGGGTAACACTGAAGCTTTCTTT. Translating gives CASSFAPRGNTEAFF.

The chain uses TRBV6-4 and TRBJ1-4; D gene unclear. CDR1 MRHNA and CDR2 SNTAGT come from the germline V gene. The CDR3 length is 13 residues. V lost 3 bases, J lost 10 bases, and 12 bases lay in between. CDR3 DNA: TGTGCCAGCAGTGAACAGCCAGGTGGAAAACTGTTTTTT. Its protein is CASSEQPGGKLFF.

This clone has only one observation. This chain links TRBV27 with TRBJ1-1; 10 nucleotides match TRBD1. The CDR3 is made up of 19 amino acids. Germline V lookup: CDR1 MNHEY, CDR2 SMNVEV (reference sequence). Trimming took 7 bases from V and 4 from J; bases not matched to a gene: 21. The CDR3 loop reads CASKARRDRGRGDSTEAFF. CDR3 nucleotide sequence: TGTGCCAGCAAGGCCCGTCGAGACAGGGGGCGCGGGGATAGCACTGAAGCTTTCTTT.

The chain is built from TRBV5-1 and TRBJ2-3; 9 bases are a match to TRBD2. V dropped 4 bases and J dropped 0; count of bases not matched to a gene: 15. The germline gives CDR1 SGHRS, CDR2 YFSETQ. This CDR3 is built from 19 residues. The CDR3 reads CASSNSPVVAGGSTDTQYF. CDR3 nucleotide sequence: TGCGCCAGCAGCAACAGCCCCGTGGTGGCGGGGGGGAGCACAGATACGCAGTATTTT. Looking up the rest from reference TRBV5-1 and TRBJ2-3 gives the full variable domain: KAGVTQTPRYLIKTRGQQVTLSCSPISGHRSVSWYQQTPGQGLQFLFEYFSETQRNKGNFPGRFSGRQFSNSRSEMNVSTLELGDSALYLCASSNSPVVAGGSTDTQYFGPGTRLTVL.

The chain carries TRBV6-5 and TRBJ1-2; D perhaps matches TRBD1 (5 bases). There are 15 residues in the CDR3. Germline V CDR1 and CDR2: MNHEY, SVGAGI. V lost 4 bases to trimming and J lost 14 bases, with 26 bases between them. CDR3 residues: CASSFGASRDLSWTF. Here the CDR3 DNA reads TGTGCCAGCAGTTTTGGGGCCTCCAGGGACCTCTCTTGGACCTTC.

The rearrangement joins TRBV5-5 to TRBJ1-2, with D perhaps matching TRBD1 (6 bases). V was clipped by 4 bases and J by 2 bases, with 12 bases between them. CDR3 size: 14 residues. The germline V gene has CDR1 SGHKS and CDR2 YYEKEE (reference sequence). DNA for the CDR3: TGTGCCAGCAGCGGTGGACAGCTGAACTATGGCTACACCTTC. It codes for CASSGGQLNYGYTF. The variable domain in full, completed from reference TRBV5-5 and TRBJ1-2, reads DAGVTQSPTHLIKTRGQQVTLRCSPISGHKSVSWYQQVLGQGPQFIFQYYEKEERGRGNFPDRFSARQFPNYSSELNVNALLLGDSALYLCASSGGQLNYGYTFGSGTRLTVV.

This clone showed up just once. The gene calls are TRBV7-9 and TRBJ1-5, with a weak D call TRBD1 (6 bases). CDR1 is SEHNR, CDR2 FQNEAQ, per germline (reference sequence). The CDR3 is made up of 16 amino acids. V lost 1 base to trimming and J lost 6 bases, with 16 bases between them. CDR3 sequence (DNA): TGTGCCAGCAGCTTAGTATCGGTACAGGGTGCTCAGCCCCAGCATTTT. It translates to CASSLVSVQGAQPQHF. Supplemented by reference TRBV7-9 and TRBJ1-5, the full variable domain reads DTGVSQNPRHKITKRGQNVTFRCDPISEHNRLYWYRQTLGQGPEFLTYFQNEAQLEKSRLLSDRFSAERPKGSFSTLEIQRTEQGDSAMYLCASSLVSVQGAQPQHFGDGTRLSIL.

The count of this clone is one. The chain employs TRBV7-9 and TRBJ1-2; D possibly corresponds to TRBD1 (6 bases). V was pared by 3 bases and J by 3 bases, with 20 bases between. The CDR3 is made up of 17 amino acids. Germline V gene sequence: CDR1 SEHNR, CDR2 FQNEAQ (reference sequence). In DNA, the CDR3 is TGTGCCAGCAGCTTCACTAGTCCCCAGGGGCTGGACTATGGCTACACCTTC. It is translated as CASSFTSPQGLDYGYTF. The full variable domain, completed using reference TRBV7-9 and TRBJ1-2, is DTGVSQNPRHKITKRGQNVTFRCDPISEHNRLYWYRQTLGQGPEFLTYFQNEAQLEKSRLLSDRFSAERPKGSFSTLEIQRTEQGDSAMYLCASSFTSPQGLDYGYTFGSGTRLTVV.

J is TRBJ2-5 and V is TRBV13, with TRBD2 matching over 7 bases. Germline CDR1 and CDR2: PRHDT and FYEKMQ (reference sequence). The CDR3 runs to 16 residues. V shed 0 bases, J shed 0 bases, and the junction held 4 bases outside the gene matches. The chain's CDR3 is CASSLGDGGYQETQYF. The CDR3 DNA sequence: TGTGCCAGCAGCTTAGGGGACGGGGGGTACCAAGAGACCCAGTACTTC.

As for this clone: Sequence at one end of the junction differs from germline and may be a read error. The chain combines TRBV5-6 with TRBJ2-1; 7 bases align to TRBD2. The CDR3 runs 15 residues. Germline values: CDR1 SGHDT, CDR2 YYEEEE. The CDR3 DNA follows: TGTGCCAGCAGCCAAAGACTGGGGGGGTACAGTGAGCAGTTCTTC. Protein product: CASSQRLGGYSEQFF.

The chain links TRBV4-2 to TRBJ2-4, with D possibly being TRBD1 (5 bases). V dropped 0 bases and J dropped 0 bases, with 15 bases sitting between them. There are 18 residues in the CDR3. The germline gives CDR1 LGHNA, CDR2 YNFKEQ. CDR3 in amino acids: CASSQDPLSRVAKNIQYF. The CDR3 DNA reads TGTGCCAGCAGCCAAGATCCTCTCTCCAGGGTAGCCAAAAACATTCAGTACTTC.

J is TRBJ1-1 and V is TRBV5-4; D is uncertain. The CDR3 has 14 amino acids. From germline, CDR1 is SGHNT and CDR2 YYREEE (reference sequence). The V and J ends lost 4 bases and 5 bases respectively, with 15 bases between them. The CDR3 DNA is TGTGCCAGCAGCCCGTCTTTGGGCCCTACTGAAGCTTTCTTT. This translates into CASSPSLGPTEAFF.